This T cell receptor (beta chain) stems from a study of shared clonotypes between healthy human individuals. Overall study context: There were three CD4 naive, three CD4 memory, two CD8 naive and one CD8 memory plates per donor. Overall study results and limits: Sampling included only blood; tissue repertoires likely differ. Rarefaction curves obtained for sorted subsets showed sequencing incomplete despite large depth. A handful of donors had around 5% of their naive CD4 clonotypes in common.

Naive CD8 isolation took CD45RO-negative cells positively selected for CCR7 and excluded terminally differentiated effector memory CD45RA+ cells. V shed 6 bases, J shed 4 bases, and the junction held 3 bases outside the gene matches. From germline, CDR1 is LNHDA and CDR2 SQIVND (reference sequence). The CDR3 covers 12 residues. Points on this clone: What it binds is not known. Different DNA sequences within this sample yield the same CDR3.

Here immunoSEQ multiplex PCR was the method, and the copy in TCRdb shows in-frame clones only, minus some. The sample comprises roughly 2,000,000 clones, 85% to 95% of which are singletons, and roughly 1% rests with the top ten. Sequencing was done on a sample of naive CD8+ T cells sorted from blood. The receptor was derived from a man between 18 and 35 years old in good health. The V gene is TRBV19, the J gene TRBJ2-7; 7 bases agree with TRBD2. The CDR3 sequence: CASSPGGYEQYF. Written as DNA, the CDR3 is TGTGCCAGTAGCCCGGGGGGATACGAGCAGTACTTC.